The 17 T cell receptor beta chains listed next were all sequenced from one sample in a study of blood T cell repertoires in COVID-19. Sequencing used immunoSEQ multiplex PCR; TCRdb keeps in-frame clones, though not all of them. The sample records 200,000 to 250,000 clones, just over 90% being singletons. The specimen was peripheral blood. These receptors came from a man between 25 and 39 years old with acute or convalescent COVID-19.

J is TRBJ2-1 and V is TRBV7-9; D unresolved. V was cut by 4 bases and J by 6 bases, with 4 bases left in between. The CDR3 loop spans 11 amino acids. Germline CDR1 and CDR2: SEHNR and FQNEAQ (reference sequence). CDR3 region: CASSSRNEQFF. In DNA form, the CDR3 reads TGTGCCAGCAGCTCCCGCAATGAGCAGTTCTTC. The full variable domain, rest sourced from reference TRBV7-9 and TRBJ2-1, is DTGVSQNPRHKITKRGQNVTFRCDPISEHNRLYWYRQTLGQGPEFLTYFQNEAQLEKSRLLSDRFSAERPKGSFSTLEIQRTEQGDSAMYLCASSSRNEQFFGPGTRLTVL.

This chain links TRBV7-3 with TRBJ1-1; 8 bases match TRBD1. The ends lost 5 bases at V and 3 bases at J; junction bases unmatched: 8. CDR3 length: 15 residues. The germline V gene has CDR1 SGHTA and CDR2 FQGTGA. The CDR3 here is CASSAPGQGYTEAFF. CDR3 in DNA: TGTGCCAGCAGCGCCCCAGGACAGGGCTACACTGAAGCTTTCTTT.

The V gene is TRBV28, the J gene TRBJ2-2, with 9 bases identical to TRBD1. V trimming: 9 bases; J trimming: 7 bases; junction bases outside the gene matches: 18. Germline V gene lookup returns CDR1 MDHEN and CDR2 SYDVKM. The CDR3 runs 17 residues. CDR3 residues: CASKIITGTGLIGELFF. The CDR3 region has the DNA TGTGCCAGTAAGATCATCACCGGGACAGGGTTGATCGGGGAGCTGTTTTTT.

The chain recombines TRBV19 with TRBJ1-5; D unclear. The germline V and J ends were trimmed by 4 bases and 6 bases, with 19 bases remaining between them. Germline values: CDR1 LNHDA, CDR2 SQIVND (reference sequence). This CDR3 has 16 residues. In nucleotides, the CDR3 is TGTGCCAGTAGTAGAAAGCCCACCTCTGCGGGTCAGCCCCAGCATTTT. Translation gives CASSRKPTSAGQPQHF.

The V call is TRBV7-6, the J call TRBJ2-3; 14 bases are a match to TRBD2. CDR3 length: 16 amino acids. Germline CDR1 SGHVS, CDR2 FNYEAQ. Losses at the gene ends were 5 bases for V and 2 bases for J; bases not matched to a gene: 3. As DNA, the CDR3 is TGTGCCAGCAGCAGACTAGCGGGAGGGCCCACAGATACGCAGTATTTT. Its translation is CASSRLAGGPTDTQYF.

The CDR3 sequence: CASSPGTENTGELFF. CDR3 sequence (DNA): TGTGCCAGTAGTCCCGGGACAGAGAACACCGGGGAGCTGTTTTTT. The chain is built from TRBV19 and TRBJ2-2; 7 positions agree with TRBD1. Germline values: CDR1 LNHDA, CDR2 SQIVND (reference sequence). The trim removed 5 bases at V and 1 base at J, leaving 4 bases unmatched. This CDR3 region has 15 residues.

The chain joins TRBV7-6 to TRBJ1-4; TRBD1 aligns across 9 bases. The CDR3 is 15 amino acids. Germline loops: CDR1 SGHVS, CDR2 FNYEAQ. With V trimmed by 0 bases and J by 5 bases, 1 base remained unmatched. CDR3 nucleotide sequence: TGTGCCAGCAGCTTAGCGACAGGGGGAAATGAAAAACTGTTTTTT. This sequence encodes CASSLATGGNEKLFF.

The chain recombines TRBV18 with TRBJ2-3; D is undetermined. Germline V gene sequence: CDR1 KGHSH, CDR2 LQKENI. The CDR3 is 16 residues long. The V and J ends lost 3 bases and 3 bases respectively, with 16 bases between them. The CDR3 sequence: CASSPVRPEKTDTQYF. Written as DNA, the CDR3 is TGTGCCAGCTCACCTGTCCGCCCGGAGAAAACAGATACGCAGTATTTT.

For the CDR3, the DNA is TGCGCCAGCAGCTTCAATCTAGGACAGCTGAATAATTCACCCCTCCACTTT. Translation gives CASSFNLGQLNNSPLHF. V and J are TRBV5-1 and TRBJ1-6; D possibly corresponds to TRBD1 (6 bases). Germline V CDR1 and CDR2: SGHRS, YFSETQ. The CDR3 covers 17 residues. V was pared by 2 bases and J by 5 bases, with 17 bases between.

In DNA form, the CDR3 reads TGTGCCAGCAGCTCGTCGGGACTGGGTAATGAAAAACTGTTTTTT. Translation gives CASSSSGLGNEKLFF. The chain has TRBV7-9 and TRBJ1-4, with D perhaps matching TRBD1 (5 bases). Trimming shortened V by 4 bases and J by 4 bases, and 13 bases separated the two germline ends. Germline V gene lookup returns CDR1 SEHNR and CDR2 FQNEAQ (reference sequence). The CDR3 has 15 residues.

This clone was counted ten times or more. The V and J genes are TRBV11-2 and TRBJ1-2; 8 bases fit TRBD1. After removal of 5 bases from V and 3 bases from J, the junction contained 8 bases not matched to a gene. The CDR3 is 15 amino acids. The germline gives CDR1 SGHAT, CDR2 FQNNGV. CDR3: CASSQPGTGHYGYTF. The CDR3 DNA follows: TGTGCCAGCAGCCAACCCGGGACAGGCCACTATGGCTACACCTTC.

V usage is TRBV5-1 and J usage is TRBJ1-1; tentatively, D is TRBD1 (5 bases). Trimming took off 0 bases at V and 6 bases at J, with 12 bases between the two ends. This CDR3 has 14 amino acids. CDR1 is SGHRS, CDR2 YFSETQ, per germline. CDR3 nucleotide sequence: TGCGCCAGCAGCTTGGACGTTGGGGGGGCTGAAGCTTTCTTT. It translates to CASSLDVGGAEAFF.

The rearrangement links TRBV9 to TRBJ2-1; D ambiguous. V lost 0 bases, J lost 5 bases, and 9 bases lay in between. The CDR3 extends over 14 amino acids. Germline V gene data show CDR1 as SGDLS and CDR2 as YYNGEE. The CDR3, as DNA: TGTGCCAGCAGCGTAGGGGCTACGAACAATGAGCAGTTCTTC. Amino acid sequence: CASSVGATNNEQFF.

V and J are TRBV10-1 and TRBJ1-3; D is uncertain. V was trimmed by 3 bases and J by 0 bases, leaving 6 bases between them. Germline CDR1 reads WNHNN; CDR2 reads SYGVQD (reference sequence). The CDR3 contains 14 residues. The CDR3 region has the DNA TGCGCCAGCAGTGATCGAGTCTCTGGAAACACCATATATTTT. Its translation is CASSDRVSGNTIYF.

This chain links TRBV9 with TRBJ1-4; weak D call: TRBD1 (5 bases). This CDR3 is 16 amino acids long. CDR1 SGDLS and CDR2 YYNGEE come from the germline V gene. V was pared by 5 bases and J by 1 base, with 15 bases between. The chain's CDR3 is CASSSQWGETNEKLFF. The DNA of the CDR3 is TGTGCCAGCAGTAGCCAGTGGGGGGAAACTAATGAAAAACTGTTTTTT.

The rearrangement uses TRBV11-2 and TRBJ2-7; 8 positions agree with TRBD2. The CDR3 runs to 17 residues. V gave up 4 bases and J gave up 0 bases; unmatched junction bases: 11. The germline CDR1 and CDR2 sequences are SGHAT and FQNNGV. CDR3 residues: CASSSYGGATSSYEQYF. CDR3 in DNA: TGTGCCAGCAGCTCCTACGGGGGGGCAACGTCCTCCTACGAGCAGTACTTC.

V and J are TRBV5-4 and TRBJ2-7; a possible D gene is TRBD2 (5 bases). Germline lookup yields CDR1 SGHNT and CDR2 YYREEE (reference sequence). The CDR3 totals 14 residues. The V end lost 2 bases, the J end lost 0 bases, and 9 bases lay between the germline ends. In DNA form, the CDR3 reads TGTGCCAGCAGCTTCCGGGGAAACTCCTACGAGCAGTACTTC. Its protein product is CASSFRGNSYEQYF.